This T cell receptor beta chain was captured by sequencing in a study of CD8+ T cells in alopecia areata. Regarding the study as a whole: Expanded CD8+ clones among the top 100, as well as scalp clonality, were significantly decreased by tofacitinib. Lesional scalp displayed greater clonality than normal scalp, most notably in alopecia totalis/universalis.

Reverse transcription of extracted RNA yielded cDNA, which provided the sequencing template. Profiling relied on immunoSEQ multiplex PCR, and the TCRdb table lists in-frame clones only, not all of them. The table records 95,000 to 100,000 clones, about three fifths of them present only once. Notes on this clone: Its antigen is as yet unknown.

Treatment defined: oral pan-JAK inhibitor, 5-10 mg twice daily. Peripheral blood, together with lesional scalp punch biopsies, was collected from alopecia areata patients. V lost 0 bases and J 3 bases, leaving 12 bases between the germline ends. Per the germline V gene, CDR1 is SGHVS and CDR2 is FQNEAQ. The CDR3 spans 16 residues. Sequencing used CD8+ T cells sorted from blood, obtained between weeks 55 and 65, from a patient treated with tofacitinib. The chain employs TRBV7-8 and TRBJ1-5; maybe TRBD1 (5 bases). The sequence came from a human donor with alopecia areata. The CDR3 reads CASSLAGGAINQPQHF. CDR3 DNA: TGTGCCAGCAGCTTAGCTGGAGGGGCCATCAATCAGCCCCAGCATTTT. Using reference TRBV7-8 and TRBJ1-5 for the parts outside the CDR3, the full variable domain is GAGVSQSPRYKVAKRGQDVALRCDPISGHVSLFWYQQALGQGPEFLTYFQNEAQLDKSGLPSDRFFAERPEGSVSTLKIQRTQQEDSAVYLCASSLAGGAINQPQHFGDGTRLSIL.